One sample yielded the 25 T cell receptor beta chains listed below, sequenced in a study of cytomegalovirus exposure and HLA in healthy donors. PCR involved 60 Vbeta and 13 Jbeta primers. The data were produced by immunoSEQ multiplex PCR, yet TCRdb's version contains in-frame clones alone and is incomplete. The table has roughly 100,000 clones, around three quarters seen once. The sequenced material came from PBMCs. Every receptor here comes from a woman between 35 and 50 years old in good health and CMV-seronegative.

The gene calls are TRBV16 and TRBJ1-4; D remains ambiguous. This CDR3 spans 15 amino acids. V lost 6 bases to trimming and J lost 5 bases, with 16 bases between them. Germline assignment: CDR1 KGHSY and CDR2 FQNENV. The DNA for the CDR3 is TGTGCCAGCAGACAAGACCTTGGGAGGAATGAAAAACTGTTTTTT. Its translation: CASRQDLGRNEKLFF.

This sequence joins TRBV7-2 and TRBJ2-2, with D perhaps TRBD2 (5 bases). This CDR3 region has 17 residues. CDR1 SGHTA and CDR2 FQGNSA come from the germline V gene. Trimming shortened V by 5 bases and J by 7 bases, and 23 bases separated the two germline ends. CDR3 in amino acids: CASSPTRTGIGNGELFF. The CDR3 region has the DNA TGTGCCAGCAGCCCAACCCGGACTGGGATTGGAAACGGGGAGCTGTTTTTT.

The CDR3 DNA sequence: TGTGCCAGCAGCTTAGGCGGGATGGCAGATACGCAGTATTTT. This encodes CASSLGGMADTQYF. The rearrangement uses TRBV7-6 and TRBJ2-3, with D possibly matching TRBD2 (6 bases). Trimming removed 1 base at V and 4 bases at J, with 9 bases between. CDR3 size: 14 residues. Germline lookup yields CDR1 SGHVS and CDR2 FNYEAQ.

The rearrangement joins TRBV14 to TRBJ2-1; 9 bases line up with TRBD2. V shed 1 base, J shed 2 bases, and the junction held 0 bases outside the gene matches. The CDR3 spans 15 residues. Germline loops: CDR1 SGHDN, CDR2 FVKESK. The CDR3 spells CASSQASGAYNEQFF. CDR3 coding DNA: TGTGCCAGCAGCCAAGCTAGCGGGGCCTACAATGAGCAGTTCTTC.

This clone has a single count. This rearrangement joins TRBV5-4 to TRBJ2-1, with TRBD2 matching 11 bases. Trimming at V came to 4 bases and at J to 3 bases, leaving 3 bases not matched to a gene. The CDR3 loop spans 15 amino acids. Germline V gene sequence: CDR1 SGHNT, CDR2 YYREEE (reference sequence). The CDR3: CASSRTSGGYNEQFF. CDR3 nucleotides: TGTGCCAGCAGCCGTACTAGCGGGGGCTACAATGAGCAGTTCTTC.

This chain links TRBV15 with TRBJ2-2; D uncertain. Germline CDR1 LNHNV, CDR2 YYDKDF (reference sequence). The CDR3 covers 17 residues. V gave up 8 bases and J gave up 0 bases, with 19 bases separating them. The CDR3 sequence: CATAILGGSANTGELFF. For the CDR3, the DNA is TGTGCCACCGCCATACTGGGTGGCAGCGCGAACACCGGGGAGCTGTTTTTT.

This clone occurred a few times. The rearrangement joins TRBV9 to TRBJ1-1; possible D gene TRBD1, 5 bases. From germline, CDR1 is SGDLS and CDR2 YYNGEE. Deletions cut 4 bases from V and 5 bases from J, with 15 bases between. The CDR3 has 14 amino acids. The DNA of the CDR3 is TGTGCCAGCAGCCAAGAGACCGGGGGGACTGAAGCTTTCTTT. This gives the protein CASSQETGGTEAFF.

This sequence joins TRBV18 and TRBJ1-1, with D perhaps matching TRBD1 (6 bases). CDR3 length: 13 amino acids. V was cut by 4 bases and J by 10 bases, with 16 bases left in between. CDR1 is KGHSH, CDR2 LQKENI, per germline. The CDR3 nucleotides are TGTGCCAGCTCACAGAATGGACAGTCAGTAGCTTTCTTT. Translating it yields CASSQNGQSVAFF.

The sample holds one count of this clone. The genes are TRBV9 and TRBJ1-4; 7 positions agree with TRBD1. Germline lookup yields CDR1 SGDLS and CDR2 YYNGEE. The CDR3 sequence is 15 residues long. The ends lost 2 bases at V and 5 bases at J; junction bases unmatched: 6. In DNA, the CDR3 is TGTGCCAGCAGCGTCGCCGACAGGGCGAATGAAAAACTGTTTTTT. It encodes CASSVADRANEKLFF.

V gene TRBV11-2 combines with J gene TRBJ2-6; D is unclear. The germline gives CDR1 SGHAT, CDR2 FQNNGV. The length of the CDR3 is 13 residues. The V end lost 6 bases, the J end lost 4 bases, and 7 bases lay between the germline ends. The CDR3 loop is CASRPQGANVLTF. CDR3 nucleotide sequence: TGTGCCAGCAGACCACAGGGGGCCAACGTCCTGACTTTC.

The CDR3 coding sequence is TGTGCCACCGGGACTTACTCTGGAAACACCATATATTTT. Encoded protein: CATGTYSGNTIYF. This chain connects TRBV28 to TRBJ1-3; weak D call: TRBD1 (5 bases). The CDR3 consists of 13 residues. With 10 bases removed from V and 0 bases from J, the gap between germline ends came to 10 bases. The germline gives CDR1 MDHEN, CDR2 SYDVKM.

A few counts support this clone. The chain couples TRBV7-9 to TRBJ1-6, with 7 bases matching TRBD1. CDR1 and CDR2 (germline): SEHNR, FQNEAQ (reference sequence). Unmatched junction bases numbered 9, after V lost 2 bases and J lost 14 bases. The CDR3 extends over 14 amino acids. This CDR3 reads CASSLRTGGNSLHF. Written as DNA, the CDR3 is TGTGCCAGCAGCTTAAGGACAGGAGGTAACTCCCTCCACTTT.

The chain combines TRBV5-1 with TRBJ2-7; D possibly corresponds to TRBD1 (6 bases). Trimming took off 2 bases at V and 7 bases at J, with 7 bases between the two ends. The CDR3 sequence is 11 residues long. Germline CDR1 is SGHRS and CDR2 is YFSETQ. In DNA form, the CDR3 reads TGCGCCAGCAGCTTCAGGGGAGAGCAGTACTTC. Its protein is CASSFRGEQYF.

This chain links TRBV28 with TRBJ2-1, with 14 bases identical to TRBD2. This CDR3 contains 15 residues. J lost 7 bases, V lost 5 bases, and 4 bases had no gene match. Germline CDR1 MDHEN, CDR2 SYDVKM. CDR3 in amino acids: CASSPTSGRGNEQFF. CDR3 in DNA: TGTGCCAGCAGTCCGACTAGCGGGAGGGGGAATGAGCAGTTCTTC.

About this clone itself: The junction departs from germline at one end; a sequencing error may be responsible. Other DNA sequences within the sample encode an identical CDR3. This chain uses TRBV7-2 with TRBJ1-2; TRBD1 is a possible D gene (5 bases). CDR3 length: 16 amino acids. Germline CDR1 and CDR2: SGHTA and FQGNSA. This CDR3 reads CASSLDGRGKAYGYTF. CDR3 nucleotide sequence: TGTGCCAGTAGCTTAGACGGAAGGGGAAAAGCCTATGGCTACACCTTC.

The gene calls are TRBV2 and TRBJ2-1, with 8 positions matching TRBD2. V lost 7 bases, J lost 10 bases, and 9 bases stayed unmatched. CDR1 is SNHLY, CDR2 FYNNEI, per germline. CDR3 length equals 13 residues. CDR3 protein: CASTISRGDEQFF. The CDR3 DNA reads TGTGCCAGCACGATCTCGCGGGGGGACGAGCAGTTCTTC.

This chain uses TRBV11-2 with TRBJ2-2; 7 bases map to TRBD1. Germline values: CDR1 SGHAT, CDR2 FQNNGV. Trimming took 8 bases from V and 0 from J; bases not matched to a gene: 6. The CDR3 totals 15 residues. The CDR3 coding sequence is TGTGCCAGCCCGAAAGGGGGCTCGAACACCGGGGAGCTGTTTTTT. Translation: CASPKGGSNTGELFF.

The V and J genes are TRBV2 and TRBJ2-7; 11 bases are a match to TRBD1. This CDR3 contains 14 residues. The V segment lost 5 bases and the J segment 7 bases; nucleotides outside the gene matches: 7. Germline lookup yields CDR1 SNHLY and CDR2 FYNNEI. The CDR3 DNA follows: TGTGCCAGCAGTACCGGGACAGGGGGAAGGGAGCAGTACTTC. It yields the protein CASSTGTGGREQYF.

V and J are TRBV29-1 and TRBJ1-4; 8 bases map to TRBD1. Germline-derived CDR1 and CDR2 are SQVTM and ANQGSEA. V trimming: 3 bases; J trimming: 8 bases; junction bases outside the gene matches: 11. CDR3 size: 15 residues. The CDR3 loop reads CSVEGTGISEEKLFF. CDR3 nucleotide sequence: TGCAGCGTTGAGGGGACAGGCATCTCTGAAGAAAAACTGTTTTTT.

This clone has a handful of counts. The CDR3 region has the DNA TGTGCCAGCAGTTATTCGGGGGGCGACTACGAGCAGTACTTC. Translating gives CASSYSGGDYEQYF. This chain links TRBV6-5 with TRBJ2-7, with D possibly matching TRBD2 (7 bases). The CDR3 length is 14 residues. The germline V gene has CDR1 MNHEY and CDR2 SVGAGI. Trimming removed 3 bases from V and 3 bases from J, with 12 bases in between.

The V call is TRBV6-1, the J call TRBJ2-3; TRBD2 aligns across 9 bases. J lost 4 bases, V lost 4 bases, and 6 bases had no gene match. The germline V gene has CDR1 MNHNS and CDR2 SASEGT. The CDR3 runs to 15 residues. In nucleotides, the CDR3 is TGTGCCAGCAGTGGGGGCGGCGGGGGGGCAGATACGCAGTATTTT. Translation gives CASSGGGGGADTQYF.

This chain joins TRBV11-2 and TRBJ2-1; weak D call: TRBD2 (6 bases). V lost 1 base to trimming and J lost 4 bases, with 11 bases between them. This CDR3 has 15 amino acids. CDR1 and CDR2 from the germline V gene are SGHAT and FQNNGV. CDR3 DNA sequence: TGTGCCAGCAGCTTAGCAAGGGGAGGTTACAATGAGCAGTTCTTC. As protein: CASSLARGGYNEQFF.

V usage is TRBV4-3 and J usage is TRBJ1-5; 9 bases line up with TRBD1. The germline V gene encodes CDR1 LGHNA and CDR2 YSLEER. The CDR3 extends over 14 amino acids. V dropped 4 bases and J dropped 4; count of bases not matched to a gene: 2. CDR3 loop: CASSPDRGNQPQHF. The CDR3, as DNA: TGCGCCAGCAGCCCGGACAGGGGAAATCAGCCCCAGCATTTT.

This chain uses TRBV30 with TRBJ2-7; 12 bases are shared with TRBD1. V trimming: 2 bases; J trimming: 7 bases; junction bases outside the gene matches: 6. In germline, CDR1 is GTSNPN, CDR2 SVGIG (reference sequence). The CDR3 is 14 amino acids. The CDR3 sequence: CAWSRGTGGGEQYF. CDR3 in DNA: TGTGCCTGGAGTAGAGGGACAGGGGGCGGGGAGCAGTACTTC.

This chain connects TRBV28 to TRBJ2-7, with 9 bases lining up with TRBD2. The germline gives CDR1 MDHEN, CDR2 SYDVKM. The CDR3 is 15 amino acids. Germline trimming cut 4 bases from V and 6 bases from J; bases unmatched to any gene: 10. The CDR3 sequence: CASSYGGGGSREQYF. The CDR3 DNA reads TGTGCCAGCAGTTATGGCGGGGGGGGTAGTCGCGAGCAGTACTTC. The full variable domain, rest sourced from reference TRBV28 and TRBJ2-7, is DVKVTQSSRYLVKRTGEKVFLECVQDMDHENMFWYRQDPGLGLRLIYFSYDVKMKEKGDIPEGYSVSREKKERFSLILESASTNQTSMYLCASSYGGGGSREQYFGPGTRLTVT.